Listed below are T cell receptor beta chains from one sample, sequenced in a study of T cell responses to AZD1222 COVID-19 vaccine. Clones were read by immunoSEQ multiplex PCR, and TCRdb kept only the in-frame ones, dropping some. The repertoire holds roughly 97,000 clones, with roughly 88% as singletons. Sample: peripheral blood, taken on day 0 of AZD1222 vaccination. These receptors all stem from an adult in good health. Both conserved end residues are part of each CDR3. The D gene is left open where the match is weak. Clone size is shown for a subset of rows, as once, few, many or a class of expanded clone.

CDR3: CASSSRDSYEQYF; DNA: TGTGCCAGCAGCTCCCGGGACTCCTACGAGCAGTACTTC; J: TRBJ2-7; size: .; V: TRBV5-5; D: .
CDR3: CASSLSPRQTGTEAFF; DNA: TGTGCCAGCAGCTTAAGTCCACGGCAAACTGGAACTGAAGCTTTCTTT; J: TRBJ1-1; size: .; V: TRBV7-3; D: .
CDR3: CASSLMFEQYF; DNA: TGTGCCAGCAGTCTCATGTTCGAGCAGTACTTC; J: TRBJ2-7; size: .; V: TRBV11-2; D: .
CDR3: CASSRGVTNEKLFF; DNA: TGTGCCAGCAGTAGGGGGGTCACTAATGAAAAACTGTTTTTT; J: TRBJ1-4; size: .; V: TRBV6-5; D: .
CDR3: CALRGSSSYNSPLHF; DNA: TGTGCCCTAAGGGGATCGAGCTCCTATAATTCACCCCTCCACTTT; J: TRBJ1-6; size: .; V: TRBV2; D: .
CDR3: CASSDGGRVSAFF; DNA: TGTGCCAGCAGTGACGGGGGGAGGGTTTCAGCTTTCTTT; J: TRBJ1-1; size: .; V: TRBV6-1; D: .
CDR3: CASQVNTEAFF; DNA: TGCGCCAGTCAGGTGAACACTGAAGCTTTCTTT; J: TRBJ1-1; size: .; V: TRBV10-2; D: .
CDR3: CASSQTQNMNTEAFF; DNA: TGTGCCAGCAGCCAAACACAGAATATGAACACTGAAGCTTTCTTT; J: TRBJ1-1; size: .; V: TRBV14; D: .
CDR3: CASSEAVSSYNSPLHF; DNA: TGTGCCAGCAGTGAAGCTGTAAGCTCCTATAATTCACCCCTCCACTTT; J: TRBJ1-6; size: .; V: TRBV6-1; D: .
CDR3: CASDLGLYEQYF; DNA: TGTGCCAGTGATTTAGGCCTTTACGAGCAGTACTTC; J: TRBJ2-7; size: .; V: TRBV5-5; D: .
CDR3: CASSLGAMTGFYEQYF; DNA: TGCGCCAGCAGCCTGGGGGCTATGACAGGGTTCTACGAGCAGTACTTC; J: TRBJ2-7; size: .; V: TRBV4-1; D: TRBD1
CDR3: CASSHRRGPSTDTQYF; DNA: TGTGCCAGCAGCCACCGACGGGGGCCCAGCACAGATACGCAGTATTTT; J: TRBJ2-3; size: .; V: TRBV14; D: .
CDR3: CASSQDWGAVGFGYTF; DNA: TGTGCCAGCAGCCAAGATTGGGGGGCAGTGGGGTTCGGCTACACCTTC; J: TRBJ1-2; size: .; V: TRBV3-1/TRBV3-2; D: .
CDR3: CASSLAGNEKLFF; DNA: TGTGCCAGCAGCTTAGCCGGGAACGAAAAACTGTTTTTT; J: TRBJ1-4; size: once; V: TRBV13; D: .
CDR3: CASSYAGTEAFF; DNA: TGTGCCAGCAGTTACGCCGGGACAGAAGCTTTCTTT; J: TRBJ1-1; size: .; V: TRBV6-5; D: .
CDR3: CASSQDFGGPNGYTF; DNA: TGTGCCAGCAGCCAAGATTTTGGAGGGCCTAACGGCTACACCTTC; J: TRBJ1-2; size: .; V: TRBV3-1/TRBV3-2; D: .
CDR3: CASRGGLIEQFF; DNA: TGTGCCAGCAGAGGGGGACTCATAGAGCAGTTCTTC; J: TRBJ2-1; size: .; V: TRBV28; D: .
CDR3: CASSVGGLNTEAFF; DNA: TGCGCCAGCAGTGTAGGGGGTTTGAACACTGAAGCTTTCTTT; J: TRBJ1-1; size: .; V: TRBV10-1; D: .
CDR3: CATTEGSSYNSPLHF; DNA: TGTGCCACAACGGAGGGGAGCTCCTATAATTCACCCCTCCACTTT; J: TRBJ1-6; size: .; V: TRBV28; D: .
CDR3: CASSFDRSYEQYF; DNA: TGTGCCAGCAGCTTTGATCGTTCCTACGAGCAGTACTTC; J: TRBJ2-7; size: .; V: TRBV7-9; D: .
CDR3: CASSLEGGSSVGYTF; DNA: TGTGCCAGCAGCTTAGAGGGTGGTTCCAGTGTAGGCTACACCTTC; J: TRBJ1-2; size: .; V: TRBV7-9; D: .
CDR3: CASSPRGGRGYGYTF; DNA: TGTGCCAGCAGCCCTAGGGGAGGGCGCGGCTATGGCTACACCTTC; J: TRBJ1-2; size: .; V: TRBV7-9; D: .
CDR3: CASSESAGNTEAFF; DNA: TGCGCCAGCAGTGAGTCTGCAGGGAACACTGAAGCTTTCTTT; J: TRBJ1-1; size: once; V: TRBV10-1; D: .
CDR3: CASSDRRFNQPQHF; DNA: TGTGCCAGCAGTGACAGGCGGTTCAATCAGCCCCAGCATTTT; J: TRBJ1-5; size: few; V: TRBV25-1; D: .
CDR3: CASSQESNTEAFF; DNA: TGTGCCAGCAGCCAGGAATCGAACACTGAAGCTTTCTTT; J: TRBJ1-1; size: .; V: TRBV5-5; D: .
CDR3: CASSIALGETQYF; DNA: TGTGCCAGTAGTATAGCTCTGGGGGAGACCCAGTACTTC; J: TRBJ2-5; size: .; V: TRBV19; D: .
CDR3: CASRLDRGRLYGYTF; DNA: TGTGCCAGCAGACTTGACAGGGGGCGGCTCTATGGCTACACCTTC; J: TRBJ1-2; size: .; V: TRBV28; D: TRBD1
CDR3: CASSPGTGAYEQYF; DNA: TGCGCCAGCAGCCCCGGGACAGGAGCCTACGAGCAGTACTTC; J: TRBJ2-7; size: .; V: TRBV4-3; D: TRBD1
CDR3: CASSVGTSGGLGELFF; DNA: TGTGCCAGCAGCGTAGGGACTAGCGGGGGGCTCGGGGAGCTGTTTTTT; J: TRBJ2-2; size: few; V: TRBV9; D: TRBD2
CDR3: CASSLMADSGNTIYF; DNA: TGCGCCAGCAGCTTGATGGCAGACTCTGGAAACACCATATATTTT; J: TRBJ1-3; size: .; V: TRBV5-1; D: .
CDR3: CASSRTGYEQYF; DNA: TGTGCCAGCTCACGTACAGGGTACGAGCAGTACTTC; J: TRBJ2-7; size: .; V: TRBV18; D: .
CDR3: CASSQNDRGTVNTGELFF; DNA: TGTGCCAGCAGCCAAAACGACAGGGGAACGGTGAACACCGGGGAGCTGTTTTTT; J: TRBJ2-2; size: .; V: TRBV14; D: TRBD1
CDR3: CASSQAPGGQGASSNQPQHF; DNA: TGCGCCAGCAGCCAAGCCCCCGGGGGACAGGGGGCTAGTAGCAATCAGCCCCAGCATTTT; J: TRBJ1-5; size: .; V: TRBV4-1; D: TRBD1
CDR3: CASTGQGGQPQHF; DNA: TGTGCCTCTACGGGACAGGGAGGTCAGCCCCAGCATTTT; J: TRBJ1-5; size: .; V: TRBV30; D: TRBD1
CDR3: CASSLATPLSTEAFF; DNA: TGTGCCAGCAGCTTAGCGACACCATTGTCCACTGAAGCTTTCTTT; J: TRBJ1-1; size: .; V: TRBV7-9; D: .
CDR3: CASSSSQQGGGANVLTF; DNA: TGTGCCAGCAGCTCCAGCCAGCAGGGAGGAGGGGCCAACGTCCTGACTTTC; J: TRBJ2-6; size: .; V: TRBV9; D: .
CDR3: CASSLGTGTADTQYF; DNA: TGTGCCAGCAGCTTAGGGACGGGGACGGCAGATACGCAGTATTTT; J: TRBJ2-3; size: .; V: TRBV7-6; D: .
CDR3: CASTRDRGAEAFF; DNA: TGTGCCAGCACCAGGGACAGGGGCGCTGAAGCTTTCTTT; J: TRBJ1-1; size: .; V: TRBV25-1; D: TRBD1
CDR3: CASGLPTQYF; DNA: TGTGCTAGTGGCCTGCCGACCCAGTACTTC; J: TRBJ2-5; size: .; V: TRBV12-5; D: .
CDR3: CASSLDQGSTGYTF; DNA: TGCGCCAGCAGCTTGGATCAGGGCTCCACTGGCTACACCTTC; J: TRBJ1-2; size: .; V: TRBV5-1; D: .
CDR3: CASSERGQLPPSSYEQYF; DNA: TGTGCCAGCAGTGAAAGGGGACAGCTTCCCCCCAGCTCCTACGAGCAGTACTTC; J: TRBJ2-7; size: .; V: TRBV6-1; D: TRBD1
CDR3: CASSYEWGDLHF; DNA: TGTGCCAGCAGTTACGAGTGGGGGGACCTCCACTTT; J: TRBJ1-6; size: .; V: TRBV6-5; D: .
CDR3: CASRGSHTNTEAFF; DNA: TGTGCCAGCAGGGGGTCCCACACGAACACTGAAGCTTTCTTT; J: TRBJ1-1; size: .; V: TRBV28; D: .
CDR3: CASSGQGWNIQYF; DNA: TGTGCCAGTAGTGGACAGGGGTGGAACATTCAGTACTTC; J: TRBJ2-4; size: .; V: TRBV19; D: TRBD1
CDR3: CASSQDLPGAGNEQFF; DNA: TGCGCCAGCAGCCAAGATCTGCCGGGGGCAGGCAATGAGCAGTTCTTC; J: TRBJ2-1; size: .; V: TRBV4-3; D: .